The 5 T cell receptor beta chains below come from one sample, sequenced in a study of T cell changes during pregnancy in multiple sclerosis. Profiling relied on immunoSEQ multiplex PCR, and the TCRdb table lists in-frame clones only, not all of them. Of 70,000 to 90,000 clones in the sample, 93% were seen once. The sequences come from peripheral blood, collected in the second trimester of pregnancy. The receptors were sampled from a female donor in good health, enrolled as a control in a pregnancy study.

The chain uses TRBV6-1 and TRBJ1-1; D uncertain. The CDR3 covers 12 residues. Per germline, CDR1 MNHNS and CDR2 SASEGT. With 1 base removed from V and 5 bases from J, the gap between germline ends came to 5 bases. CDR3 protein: CASSEERTEAFF. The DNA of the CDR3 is TGTGCCAGCAGTGAAGAGAGGACTGAAGCTTTCTTT.

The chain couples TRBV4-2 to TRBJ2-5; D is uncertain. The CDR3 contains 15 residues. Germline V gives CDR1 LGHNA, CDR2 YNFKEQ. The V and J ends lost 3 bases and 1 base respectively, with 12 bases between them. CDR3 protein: CASSQGTRSQETQYF. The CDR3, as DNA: TGTGCCAGCAGCCAGGGCACAAGATCCCAAGAGACCCAGTACTTC.

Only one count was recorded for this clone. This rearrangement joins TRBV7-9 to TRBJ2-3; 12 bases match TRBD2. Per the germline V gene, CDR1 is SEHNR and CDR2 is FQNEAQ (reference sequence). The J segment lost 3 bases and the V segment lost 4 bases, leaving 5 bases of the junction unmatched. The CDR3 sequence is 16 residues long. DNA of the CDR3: TGTGCCAGCAGCTGGCTAGCGGGGGGGTTTACAGATACGCAGTATTTT. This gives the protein CASSWLAGGFTDTQYF.

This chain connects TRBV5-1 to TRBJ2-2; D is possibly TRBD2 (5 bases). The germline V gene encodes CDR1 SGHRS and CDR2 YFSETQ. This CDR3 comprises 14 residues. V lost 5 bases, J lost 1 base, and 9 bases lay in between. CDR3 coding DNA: TGCGCCAGCAGGCGGGCTTTGAACACCGGGGAGCTGTTTTTT. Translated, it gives CASRRALNTGELFF.

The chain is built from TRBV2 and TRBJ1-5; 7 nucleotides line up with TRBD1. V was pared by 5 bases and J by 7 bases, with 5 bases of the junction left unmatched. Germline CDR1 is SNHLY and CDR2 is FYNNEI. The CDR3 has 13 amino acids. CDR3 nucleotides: TGTGCCAGCAGTTGGGACAGTGAGCAGCCCCAGCATTTT. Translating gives CASSWDSEQPQHF.